One and the same sample provided the 29 T cell receptor beta chains below, sequenced in a study of cytomegalovirus exposure and HLA in healthy donors. The table came from immunoSEQ multiplex PCR; TCRdb's copy has only in-frame clones and leaves some out. The sample lists under 350,000 clones; around 86% were seen once. The sequencing input was PBMCs. The origin of the receptors is a woman aged 18-29 years in good health and CMV-seronegative.

This clone was seen only a few times. This sequence joins TRBV6-1 and TRBJ1-5; D remains ambiguous. Germline V CDR1 and CDR2: MNHNS, SASEGT. V lost 1 base and J 5 bases, leaving 9 bases between the germline ends. This CDR3 has 14 residues. The CDR3 nucleotides read TGTGCCAGCAGTGAAGGGCCGGGTGATCAGCCCCAGCATTTT. Protein product: CASSEGPGDQPQHF.

This chain links TRBV11-2 with TRBJ1-5, with TRBD1 matching 7 bases. The ends lost 1 base at V and 6 bases at J; junction bases unmatched: 3. This CDR3 is 14 amino acids long. From germline, CDR1 is SGHAT and CDR2 FQNNGV. The CDR3 DNA reads as TGTGCCAGCAGCTTAGGGACAGGAGCTCAGCCCCAGCATTTT. Protein sequence: CASSLGTGAQPQHF.

This sequence joins TRBV19 and TRBJ1-5, with D perhaps matching TRBD1 (5 bases). V dropped 4 bases and J dropped 7 bases, with 11 bases sitting between them. CDR1 is LNHDA and CDR2 is SQIVND in the germline V gene (reference sequence). This CDR3 has 13 amino acids. CDR3 in amino acids: CASSTDTFQPQHF. CDR3 in DNA: TGTGCCAGTAGTACGGACACATTCCAGCCCCAGCATTTT. The whole variable domain, remainder taken from reference TRBV19 and TRBJ1-5, is DGGITQSPKYLFRKEGQNVTLSCEQNLNHDAMYWYRQDPGQGLRLIYYSQIVNDFQKGDIAEGYSVSREKKESFPLTVTSAQKNPTAFYLCASSTDTFQPQHFGDGTRLSIL.

Here the CDR3 DNA reads TGCGCCAGCAGCGTGGGACAGGGCGCGTACGAGCAGTACTTC. Its protein product is CASSVGQGAYEQYF. V usage is TRBV5-1 and J usage is TRBJ2-7, with 9 positions matching TRBD1. The CDR3 spans 14 residues. J gave up 4 bases and V 4 bases, and 6 bases lay outside the gene matches. CDR1 and CDR2 from the germline V gene are SGHRS and YFSETQ.

V gene TRBV28 combines with J gene TRBJ2-5; D perhaps matches TRBD2 (5 bases). The CDR3 runs 13 residues. V lost 5 bases, J lost 5 bases, and 12 bases lay in between. The germline CDR1 and CDR2 sequences are MDHEN and SYDVKM. The CDR3 spells CASSPTGMETQYF. CDR3 in DNA: TGTGCCAGCAGTCCCACCGGGATGGAGACCCAGTACTTC.

In nucleotides, the CDR3 is TGTGCCAGCTCACCACGGACGACTCGGGGAGAGACCCAGTACTTC. Amino acids: CASSPRTTRGETQYF. This chain joins TRBV18 and TRBJ2-5; tentative D call: TRBD2 (5 bases). V lost 1 base and J 4 bases, leaving 13 bases between the germline ends. Germline CDR1 and CDR2: KGHSH and LQKENI. This CDR3 region has 15 residues.

The chain joins TRBV11-3 to TRBJ2-1; the D is unclear. Germline CDR1 is SGHNT and CDR2 is YENEEA. The CDR3 totals 15 residues. Trimming took 3 bases from V and 0 from J, leaving 9 bases between them. CDR3 region: CASSLTPSSYNEQFF. The CDR3 nucleotides are TGTGCCAGCAGCTTGACACCGAGCTCCTACAATGAGCAGTTCTTC.

The V call is TRBV9, the J call TRBJ1-2; TRBD1 agrees at 9 bases. From germline, CDR1 is SGDLS and CDR2 YYNGEE. V lost 4 bases, J lost 2 bases, and 6 bases stayed unmatched. This CDR3 is built from 15 residues. CDR3 DNA: TGTGCCAGCAGCCTAAGGGACAGGGAAAACTATGGCTACACCTTC. Its protein is CASSLRDRENYGYTF. Supplemented by reference TRBV9 and TRBJ1-2, the full variable domain reads DSGVTQTPKHLITATGQRVTLRCSPRSGDLSVYWYQQSLDQGLQFLIQYYNGEERAKGNILERFSAQQFPDLHSELNLSSLELGDSALYFCASSLRDRENYGYTFGSGTRLTVV.

The chain uses TRBV6-5 and TRBJ2-2; TRBD1 is a possible D gene (6 bases). Germline CDR1 is MNHEY and CDR2 is SVGAGI. Between the trimmed V and J ends, which lost 2 bases and 6 bases, there was a span of 13 bases. CDR3 length equals 15 residues. For the CDR3, the DNA is TGTGCCAGCAGTTACGAGGGGGAGCCCCCCGGGGAGCTGTTTTTT. It yields the protein CASSYEGEPPGELFF.

This clone was detected only once. The genes are TRBV11-2 and TRBJ2-5, with 7 bases lining up with TRBD2. The germline CDR1 and CDR2 sequences are SGHAT and FQNNGV. Unmatched junction bases numbered 14, after V lost 0 bases and J lost 4 bases. The CDR3 loop spans 18 amino acids. The CDR3 DNA sequence: TGTGCCAGCAGCTTAGATTCTTTGGGAGGCGGGAGACGAGAGACCCAGTACTTC. Amino acid sequence: CASSLDSLGGGRRETQYF.

The J gene is TRBJ2-1, the V gene TRBV2, with unresolved D. The CDR3 runs 17 residues. CDR1 SNHLY and CDR2 FYNNEI come from the germline V gene. V lost 6 bases and J 1 base, leaving 19 bases between the germline ends. The CDR3 protein is CASSYRLDTTSYNEQFF. CDR3 nucleotides: TGTGCCAGCAGCTATAGACTCGATACGACTTCCTACAATGAGCAGTTCTTC.

This chain joins TRBV5-1 and TRBJ2-6; 10 bases are a match to TRBD1. Germline V gene lookup returns CDR1 SGHRS and CDR2 YFSETQ. The V segment lost 0 bases and the J segment 1 base; nucleotides outside the gene matches: 7. CDR3 length: 19 residues. The CDR3 DNA is TGCGCCAGCAGCTTGGCCCACGGACAGGGGGTATCTGGGGCCAACGTCCTGACTTTC. This translates into CASSLAHGQGVSGANVLTF.

Only a few counts were recorded for this clone. The chain combines TRBV4-1 with TRBJ2-5; D ambiguous. This CDR3 region has 13 residues. Germline V gene sequence: CDR1 MGHRA, CDR2 YSYEKL. Between the trimmed V and J ends, which lost 2 bases and 5 bases, there was a span of 9 bases. CDR3 in amino acids: CASSQSNEETQYF. CDR3 in DNA: TGCGCCAGCAGCCAAAGCAACGAGGAGACCCAGTACTTC.

In DNA, the CDR3 is TGTGCCAGCTCACCAATTGGACAGGGGGCATCTGGAAACACCATATATTTT. Its protein product is CASSPIGQGASGNTIYF. The J gene is TRBJ1-3, the V gene TRBV18; TRBD1 matches at 11 bases. CDR1 and CDR2 (germline): KGHSH, LQKENI. V lost 2 bases and J lost 1; bases outside the gene matches: 4. The CDR3 consists of 17 residues.

The chain combines TRBV19 with TRBJ2-2; D ambiguous. The CDR3 spans 15 residues. Trimming removed 9 bases from V and 1 base from J, with 15 bases in between. Germline V CDR1 and CDR2: LNHDA, SQIVND (reference sequence). CDR3 nucleotide sequence: TGTGCCAGCCGCACGCAAAGACTGAACACCGGGGAGCTGTTTTTT. Translating it yields CASRTQRLNTGELFF.

The J gene is TRBJ2-7, the V gene TRBV4-3; D is possibly TRBD2 (6 bases). In germline, CDR1 is LGHNA, CDR2 YSLEER. V lost 0 bases and J lost 2, with 14 bases in between. The CDR3 length is 16 residues. In DNA form, the CDR3 reads TGCGCCAGCAGCCAAGAAACAGGAGGGGCCCCCTACGAGCAGTACTTC. This codes for CASSQETGGAPYEQYF.

The genes are TRBV7-9 and TRBJ2-7; 8 bases match TRBD1. With 5 bases clipped from V and 4 bases from J, the junction kept 7 bases outside the gene matches. The CDR3 is 14 amino acids. CDR1 is SEHNR and CDR2 is FQNEAQ in the germline V gene (reference sequence). CDR3: CASSRTGDRYEQYF. The CDR3 DNA sequence: TGTGCCAGCAGCCGTACAGGGGACAGGTACGAGCAGTACTTC.

The V and J genes are TRBV9 and TRBJ2-3; D is perhaps TRBD1 (7 bases). Trimming took 0 bases from V and 3 from J, leaving 14 bases between them. The germline CDR1 and CDR2 sequences are SGDLS and YYNGEE. The CDR3 contains 16 residues. CDR3 in amino acids: CASSVGGAGGTDTQYF. DNA for the CDR3: TGTGCCAGCAGCGTAGGAGGGGCAGGGGGGACAGATACGCAGTATTTT.

The chain links TRBV15 to TRBJ2-1; a weak D match, TRBD2 (6 bases). This CDR3 is built from 14 residues. The germline V and J ends were trimmed by 6 bases and 7 bases, with 16 bases remaining between them. Germline assignment: CDR1 LNHNV and CDR2 YYDKDF (reference sequence). The CDR3 loop is CATRPGLIQNEQFF. CDR3 bases: TGTGCCACCAGGCCGGGACTCATACAGAATGAGCAGTTCTTC.

The chain is built from TRBV6-1 and TRBJ2-5; 14 bases align to TRBD2. The CDR3 spans 14 residues. Germline lookup yields CDR1 MNHNS and CDR2 SASEGT. V shed 7 bases, J shed 7 bases, and the junction held 5 bases outside the gene matches. This chain's CDR3 is CASTTSGGVGTQYF. The CDR3 DNA follows: TGTGCCAGCACGACTAGCGGGGGGGTTGGGACCCAGTACTTC.

V usage is TRBV4-3 and J usage is TRBJ2-7; D not resolved. Trimming removed 2 bases from V and 3 bases from J, with 14 bases in between. The CDR3 is 15 residues long. Per the germline V gene, CDR1 is LGHNA and CDR2 is YSLEER. The CDR3 DNA reads TGCGCCAGCAGCCAACTTTCCAGTAGCCGCTACGAGCAGTACTTC. Encoded protein: CASSQLSSSRYEQYF.

The V and J genes are TRBV27 and TRBJ2-5; 7 bases map to TRBD1. The CDR3 runs 15 residues. The germline gives CDR1 MNHEY, CDR2 SMNVEV (reference sequence). V lost 1 base, J lost 3 bases, and 5 bases stayed unmatched. CDR3 in DNA: TGTGCCAGCAGTTTATGGCCACAGGGGAAAGAGACCCAGTACTTC. Amino acid sequence: CASSLWPQGKETQYF.

V gene TRBV27 combines with J gene TRBJ2-5; 7 bases line up with TRBD1. The trim removed 6 bases at V and 4 bases at J, leaving 5 bases unmatched. The CDR3 length is 13 residues. Per germline, CDR1 MNHEY and CDR2 SMNVEV (reference sequence). The DNA for the CDR3 is TGTGCCAGCAGCTACAGGGGCCGAGAGACCCAGTACTTC. This translates into CASSYRGRETQYF.

The CDR3 loop is CAWSVRGASNQPQHF. DNA of the CDR3: TGTGCCTGGAGTGTACGTGGGGCTAGCAATCAGCCCCAGCATTTT. The chain is built from TRBV30 and TRBJ1-5, with TRBD1 as a possible D gene (5 bases). Germline assignment: CDR1 GTSNPN and CDR2 SVGIG (reference sequence). This CDR3 has 15 residues. V was cut by 0 bases and J by 0 bases, with 9 bases left in between.

The chain carries TRBV27 and TRBJ1-4; possibly TRBD1 for D (6 bases). Germline-derived CDR1 and CDR2 are MNHEY and SMNVEV (reference sequence). This CDR3 has 17 amino acids. V lost 5 bases, J lost 1 base, and 17 bases lay in between. The DNA of the CDR3 is TGTGCCAGCAGTCCCTACGACAGGATAGGAACTAATGAAAAACTGTTTTTT. Protein product: CASSPYDRIGTNEKLFF.

The chain couples TRBV5-1 to TRBJ2-2; the match to TRBD1 covers 9 bases. The J segment lost 5 bases and the V segment lost 0 bases, leaving 11 bases of the junction unmatched. This CDR3 region has 18 residues. Germline loops: CDR1 SGHRS, CDR2 YFSETQ. CDR3 sequence: CASSLAPTGGRGTGELFF. CDR3 nucleotides: TGCGCCAGCAGCTTGGCTCCTACAGGGGGCCGGGGAACCGGGGAGCTGTTTTTT.

CDR3 in amino acids: CASSGWGRPEGGGKTQYF. The DNA of the CDR3 is TGTGCCAGTAGTGGATGGGGGAGGCCTGAAGGCGGTGGAAAGACCCAGTACTTC. The rearrangement links TRBV19 to TRBJ2-5, with D maybe TRBD2 (6 bases). Trimming pared 5 bases from V and 6 bases from J, leaving 28 bases between. The CDR3 is 18 amino acids. Germline V gene lookup returns CDR1 LNHDA and CDR2 SQIVND (reference sequence). The entire variable domain, with the rest obtained from reference TRBV19 and TRBJ2-5, is as follows: DGGITQSPKYLFRKEGQNVTLSCEQNLNHDAMYWYRQDPGQGLRLIYYSQIVNDFQKGDIAEGYSVSREKKESFPLTVTSAQKNPTAFYLCASSGWGRPEGGGKTQYFGPGTRLLVL.

This chain connects TRBV6-6 to TRBJ1-5, with D perhaps matching TRBD1 (6 bases). V lost 7 bases, J lost 3 bases, and 10 bases lay in between. Germline V gene lookup returns CDR1 MNHNY and CDR2 SVGAGI (reference sequence). The CDR3 is 13 residues long. CDR3 amino acids: CASTGQPNQPQHF. The CDR3 DNA sequence: TGTGCCAGCACCGGACAGCCCAATCAGCCCCAGCATTTT.

The table lists this clone with a few counts. This sequence joins TRBV5-1 and TRBJ2-5; 7 bases match TRBD1. The CDR3 contains 15 residues. CDR1 is SGHRS, CDR2 YFSETQ, per germline. The V segment lost 1 base and the J segment 1 base; nucleotides outside the gene matches: 4. CDR3 in DNA: TGCGCCAGCAGCTTGTCACAGGGGCCCCAAGAGACCCAGTACTTC. It translates to CASSLSQGPQETQYF.